The TCR beta chain under discussion was sequenced for a study of control samples from healthy donors and cancer patients. Only in-frame clones appear in the TCRdb table, and some are missing; sequencing was by immunoSEQ multiplex PCR. Counted here are 140,000 or so clones, 80% to 95% occurring once; the ten biggest clones make up 3% to 3.5%. Germline CDR1 and CDR2: SGHRS and YFSETQ. This CDR3 contains 12 residues. Trimming shortened V by 0 bases and J by 12 bases, and 12 bases separated the two germline ends. The sequence was obtained from a man aged 30-40 years in good health. Source material: blood. The chain uses TRBV5-1 and TRBJ1-2; no firm D call. CDR3 coding DNA: TGCGCCAGCAGCTTGGGGGCGGAGTCCCACACCTTC. Translation gives CASSLGAESHTF. The complete variable domain, with remaining parts taken from reference TRBV5-1 and TRBJ1-2, reads KAGVTQTPRYLIKTRGQQVTLSCSPISGHRSVSWYQQTPGQGLQFLFEYFSETQRNKGNFPGRFSGRQFSNSRSEMNVSTLELGDSALYLCASSLGAESHTFGSGTRLTVV.